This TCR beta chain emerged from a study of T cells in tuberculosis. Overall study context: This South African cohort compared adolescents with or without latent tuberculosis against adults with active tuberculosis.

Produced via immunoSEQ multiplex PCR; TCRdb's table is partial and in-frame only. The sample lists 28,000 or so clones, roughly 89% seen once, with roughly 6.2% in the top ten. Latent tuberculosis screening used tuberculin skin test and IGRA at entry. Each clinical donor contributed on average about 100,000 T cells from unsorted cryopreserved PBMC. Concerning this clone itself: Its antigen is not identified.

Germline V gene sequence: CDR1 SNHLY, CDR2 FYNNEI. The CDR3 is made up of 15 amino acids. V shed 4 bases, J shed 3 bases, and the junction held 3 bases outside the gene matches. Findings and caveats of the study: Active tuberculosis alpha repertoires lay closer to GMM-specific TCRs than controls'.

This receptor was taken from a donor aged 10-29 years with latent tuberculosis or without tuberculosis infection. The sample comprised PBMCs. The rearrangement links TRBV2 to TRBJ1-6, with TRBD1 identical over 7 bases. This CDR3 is CASSVGQDYNSPLHF. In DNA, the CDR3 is TGTGCCAGCAGTGTTGGACAGGACTATAATTCACCCCTCCACTTT.